Shown below are 14 T cell receptor beta chains from a single sample sequenced in a study of blood T cell repertoires in COVID-19. TCRdb keeps only in-frame clones here, not all; method: immunoSEQ multiplex PCR. Of 250,000 to 350,000 clones in the sample, roughly nine tenths are singletons; the top ten hold about 2.2%. The sample consisted of peripheral blood. The origin of the receptors is a woman in her forties or fifties who had recovered from COVID-19.

A remark on this clone: Other DNA variants within this sample encode the same CDR3. This chain joins TRBV2 and TRBJ1-5, with D perhaps TRBD1 (6 bases). The CDR3 has 13 amino acids. V shed 8 bases and J shed 7 bases, with 15 bases lying between them. CDR1 and CDR2 from the germline V gene are SNHLY and FYNNEI. The chain's CDR3 is CASDGGGLQPQHF. The CDR3 DNA is TGTGCCAGCGATGGGGGGGGGCTCCAGCCCCAGCATTTT.

This clone was counted once. The rearrangement joins TRBV14 to TRBJ2-1; 11 bases line up with TRBD2. Per the germline V gene, CDR1 is SGHDN and CDR2 is FVKESK. Germline trimming cut 1 base from V and 9 bases from J; bases unmatched to any gene: 5. The CDR3 contains 15 residues. Here the CDR3 reads CASSQGASGGREQFF. CDR3 DNA sequence: TGTGCCAGCAGCCAAGGGGCTAGCGGGGGGCGTGAGCAGTTCTTC.

This clone was counted a few times. CDR3 DNA sequence: TGTGCCAGAAGCTTGGGGGGAACGGGAGCCACAGATACGCAGTATTTT. Translated, it gives CARSLGGTGATDTQYF. The chain has TRBV5-3 and TRBJ2-3; D might be TRBD2 (6 bases). TRBV5-3 is an ORF, with its function uncertain. V was cut by 0 bases and J by 2 bases, with 13 bases left in between. CDR3 size: 16 residues.

This clone turned up a few times. The chain recombines TRBV7-2 with TRBJ1-2, with D perhaps TRBD1 (5 bases). The CDR3 runs 13 residues. The V end was cut by 5 bases, the J end by 4 bases, with 11 bases between. CDR1 and CDR2 (germline): SGHTA, FQGNSA. The CDR3 here is CASSPSQVYGYTF. The CDR3 region has the DNA TGTGCCAGCAGCCCCTCACAGGTCTATGGCTACACCTTC.

V and J are TRBV5-1 and TRBJ2-5, with D possibly TRBD2 on 6 matching bases. The CDR3 sequence is 17 residues long. Germline CDR1 and CDR2: SGHRS and YFSETQ. The germline V and J ends were trimmed by 0 bases and 5 bases, with 20 bases remaining between them. For the CDR3, the DNA is TGCGCCAGCAGCTTGGCCGGGGGTCCCTTCAAACGGGAGACCCAGTACTTC. This translates into CASSLAGGPFKRETQYF.

The rearrangement uses TRBV5-4 and TRBJ2-3; 8 bases agree with TRBD2. Germline CDR1 reads SGHNT; CDR2 reads YYREEE (reference sequence). Losses at the gene ends were 4 bases for V and 4 bases for J; bases not matched to a gene: 5. The CDR3 totals 14 residues. As DNA, the CDR3 is TGTGCCAGCAGCCGCGGGGGGCTGGCAGATACGCAGTATTTT. This gives the protein CASSRGGLADTQYF.

V and J are TRBV9 and TRBJ2-3; the D gene is possibly TRBD2 (5 bases). Germline V lookup: CDR1 SGDLS, CDR2 YYNGEE. The length of the CDR3 is 18 residues. Between the trimmed V and J ends, which lost 0 bases and 1 base, there was a span of 18 bases. The CDR3 DNA reads TGTGCCAGCAGCGTAGACCTAAGCGGATTGACGGGCACAGATACGCAGTATTTT. Encoded protein: CASSVDLSGLTGTDTQYF.

V is TRBV3-1 (or the pseudogene TRBV3-2) and J is TRBJ2-6; 8 bases match TRBD1. CDR1 is LGHDT and CDR2 is YNNKEL in the germline V gene (reference sequence). The J segment lost 2 bases and the V segment lost 4 bases, leaving 4 bases of the junction unmatched. This CDR3 has 16 residues. This chain's CDR3 is CASSLQTGAGANVLTF. The CDR3 DNA reads as TGTGCCAGCAGCCTTCAGACAGGGGCTGGGGCCAACGTCCTGACTTTC.

The rearrangement joins TRBV5-3 to TRBJ2-7; D gene unclear. TRBV5-3 is known as an ORF, though its function is uncertain. The length of the CDR3 is 12 residues. Between the trimmed V and J ends, which lost 2 bases and 4 bases, there was a span of 7 bases. In DNA form, the CDR3 reads TGTGCCAGAAGCTTTTCGGGTTACGAGCAGTACTTC. Protein product: CARSFSGYEQYF.

The gene calls are TRBV27 and TRBJ1-2; 9 positions match TRBD1. Germline lookup yields CDR1 MNHEY and CDR2 SMNVEV (reference sequence). V was clipped by 3 bases and J by 7 bases; unmatched bases: 9. This CDR3 has 15 residues. The CDR3 loop is CASSFTGTGTIGYTF. Here the CDR3 DNA reads TGTGCCAGCAGTTTCACCGGGACAGGGACTATTGGCTACACCTTC.

The chain employs TRBV9 and TRBJ1-3, with no clear D. V dropped 3 bases and J dropped 0 bases, with 16 bases sitting between them. The CDR3 has 17 residues. From germline, CDR1 is SGDLS and CDR2 YYNGEE. Here the CDR3 DNA reads TGTGCCAGCAGCGCCCTCGCGCCCCATTACTCTGGAAACACCATATATTTT. Translation gives CASSALAPHYSGNTIYF.

This clone has more than one count but fewer than ten. The chain combines TRBV5-6 with TRBJ1-2; the D gene is possibly TRBD1 (6 bases). Germline V gene sequence: CDR1 SGHDT, CDR2 YYEEEE. The ends were cut back, 4 bases at V and 7 bases at J, with 20 bases in the middle. The CDR3 spans 15 residues. CDR3 sequence: CASSPTPGQRGGYTF. The CDR3 DNA sequence: TGTGCCAGCAGCCCCACCCCCGGACAGAGGGGTGGCTACACCTTC.

The rearrangement uses TRBV5-1 and TRBJ1-1, with 7 bases that match TRBD1. The CDR3 contains 13 residues. The germline V gene encodes CDR1 SGHRS and CDR2 YFSETQ. The V and J ends lost 4 bases and 6 bases, in that order; junction bases with no gene match: 6. The CDR3 reads CASSRDSGAEAFF. The DNA for the CDR3 is TGCGCCAGCAGCCGGGACAGTGGGGCTGAAGCTTTCTTT.

The V call is TRBV6-2 or TRBV6-3, the J call TRBJ2-7; the match to TRBD1 covers 8 bases. CDR3 size: 15 residues. The V and J ends lost 5 bases and 5 bases, in that order; junction bases with no gene match: 11. CDR1 MNHEY and CDR2 SVGEGT come from the germline V gene. For the CDR3, the DNA is TGTGCCAGCAGTACCAATCGACAGGGGAAGGACGAGCAGTACTTC. Protein sequence: CASSTNRQGKDEQYF.